The 7 T cell receptor beta chains in this list originate from one sample, sequenced in a study of cytomegalovirus exposure and HLA in healthy donors. The PCR had 60 Vbeta and 13 Jbeta primers. Some clones are missing from TCRdb's copy, which holds only in-frame ones; the method was immunoSEQ multiplex PCR. The sample holds about 130,000 clones, approximately 70% seen once. The sample comprised PBMCs. All receptors come from a human donor in good health.

The chain has TRBV28 and TRBJ1-5; D not certain. V dropped 6 bases and J dropped 0 bases, with 9 bases sitting between them. Germline V gene sequence: CDR1 MDHEN, CDR2 SYDVKM. This CDR3 contains 14 residues. The CDR3 loop is CASRNGNSNQPQHF. Here the CDR3 DNA reads TGTGCCAGCAGAAACGGGAATAGCAATCAGCCCCAGCATTTT.

This sequence joins TRBV6-1 and TRBJ2-5; D perhaps matches TRBD1 (6 bases). Trimming pared 5 bases from V and 4 bases from J, leaving 14 bases between. This CDR3 region has 14 residues. Germline CDR1 is MNHNS and CDR2 is SASEGT. The CDR3 DNA follows: TGTGCCAGCAGTCTCGACAGGACAAGAGAGACCCAGTACTTC. Its translation is CASSLDRTRETQYF.

On this clone: The germline gene is not matched at one end of the junction; a read error may be the cause. This rearrangement joins TRBV12-5 to TRBJ2-6; D is unresolved. CDR1 LGHNT and CDR2 FRNRAP come from the germline V gene. CDR3 length: 15 amino acids. The CDR3 DNA is TGTGCTAGTGGCTTGGGAACAGTTGGGGCCAACGTCCTGACTTTC. Translation gives CASGLGTVGANVLTF.

Turning to this clone: Other DNA sequences in this specimen translate into the identical CDR3. V gene TRBV19 combines with J gene TRBJ2-1; TRBD2 aligns across 9 bases. Unmatched junction bases numbered 5, after V lost 3 bases and J lost 2 bases. This CDR3 is 16 amino acids long. Germline V gives CDR1 LNHDA, CDR2 SQIVND (reference sequence). The CDR3 loop reads CASSINSGRAYNEQFF. CDR3 nucleotide sequence: TGTGCCAGTAGTATTAATAGCGGGAGAGCCTACAATGAGCAGTTCTTC.

The V call is TRBV5-1, the J call TRBJ1-3; D gene ambiguous. This CDR3 has 16 amino acids. V lost 0 bases to trimming and J lost 4 bases, with 14 bases between them. From germline, CDR1 is SGHRS and CDR2 YFSETQ. The CDR3 DNA follows: TGCGCCAGCAGCTTGGTCGGGAGTCTCGCCGGAAACACCATATATTTT. This translates into CASSLVGSLAGNTIYF.

This sequence joins TRBV28 and TRBJ1-3; D gene uncertain. CDR3 length: 11 residues. CDR1 MDHEN and CDR2 SYDVKM come from the germline V gene. CDR3 in amino acids: CGSGSGNTIYF. The CDR3 DNA follows: TGTGGTAGTGGCTCTGGAAACACCATATATTTT.

This clone occurred a few times. This chain's CDR3 is CASSSGTTVNEQFF. The CDR3 bases are TGTGCCAGCAGTTCCGGGACTACGGTCAATGAGCAGTTCTTC. The V call is TRBV7-9, the J call TRBJ2-1; TRBD2 agrees at 7 bases. The CDR3 covers 14 residues. V shed 6 bases, J shed 6 bases, and the junction held 8 bases outside the gene matches. Germline V gives CDR1 SEHNR, CDR2 FQNEAQ (reference sequence).